The T cell receptor beta chain described here comes from a study of blood T cells in healthy people across ages. Concerning this clonotype: Its cognate antigen is unknown.

The germline gives CDR1 SGHTA, CDR2 FQGNSA. CDR3 size: 13 residues. The germline V and J ends were trimmed by 5 bases and 7 bases, with 12 bases remaining between them. Next came a second PCR, run for about 7 to 12 cycles, which used a sample-barcoded 5' primer along with a J-beta primer mix. Paired-end reads containing CDR3 totaled no fewer than 2.5 million for each sample. TCRdb fed the 5' RACE reads into MiXCR, producing one record per CDR3 protein. In the table there are approximately 850,000 distinct CDR3 sequences, 58% of which are singletons. General observations from the study: Long-lived and aged donors differed, with more naive CD4+ cells and higher diversity in the long-lived. No one knew whether donors had CMV, which possibly confounded expanded clonotype changes.

Researchers report isolating at least 6 million PBMCs per sample. The sample was blood. The receptor comes from a man aged 25 to 45 in good health. This chain joins TRBV7-2 and TRBJ2-1; perhaps TRBD1 as D (5 bases). This CDR3 reads CASSVTGSNEQFF. The CDR3 nucleotides read TGTGCCAGCAGCGTCACAGGCAGTAATGAGCAGTTCTTC.